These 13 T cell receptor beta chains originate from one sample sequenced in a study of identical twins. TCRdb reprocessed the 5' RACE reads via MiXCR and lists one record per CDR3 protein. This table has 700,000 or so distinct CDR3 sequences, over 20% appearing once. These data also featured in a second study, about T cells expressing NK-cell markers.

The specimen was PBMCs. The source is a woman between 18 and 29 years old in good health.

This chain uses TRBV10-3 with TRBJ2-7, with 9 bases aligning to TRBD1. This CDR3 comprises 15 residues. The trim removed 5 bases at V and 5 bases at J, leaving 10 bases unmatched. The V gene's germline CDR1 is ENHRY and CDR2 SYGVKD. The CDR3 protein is CAISSQPGQGDEQYF. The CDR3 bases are TGTGCCATCAGTAGTCAACCGGGACAGGGTGACGAGCAGTACTTC.

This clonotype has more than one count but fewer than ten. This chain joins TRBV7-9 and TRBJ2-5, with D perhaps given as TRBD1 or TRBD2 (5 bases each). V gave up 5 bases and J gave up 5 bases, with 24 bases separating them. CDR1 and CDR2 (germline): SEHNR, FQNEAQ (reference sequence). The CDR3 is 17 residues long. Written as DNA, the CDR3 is TGTGCCAGCAGCCCCCGACCGAGTCGAGGGGCACAGGAGACCCAGTACTTC. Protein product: CASSPRPSRGAQETQYF.

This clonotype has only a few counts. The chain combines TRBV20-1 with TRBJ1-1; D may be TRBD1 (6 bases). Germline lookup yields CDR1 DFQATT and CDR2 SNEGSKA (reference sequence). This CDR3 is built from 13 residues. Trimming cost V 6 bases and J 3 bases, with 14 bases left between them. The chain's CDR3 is CSASDSRDTEAFF. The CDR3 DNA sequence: TGCAGTGCCTCGGACAGTCGGGACACTGAAGCTTTCTTT.

CDR3: CASSVDPGNIGYTF. The CDR3 nucleotides read TGTGCCAGCAGCGTAGACCCCGGGAACATCGGCTACACCTTC. The chain is built from TRBV9 and TRBJ1-2; D not certain. CDR1 is SGDLS, CDR2 YYNGEE, per germline. Trimming shortened V by 0 bases and J by 8 bases, and 14 bases separated the two germline ends. CDR3 size: 14 residues.

This CDR3 is CASSRGTGVQETQYF. CDR3 bases: TGCGCCAGCAGCCGAGGGACAGGGGTCCAAGAGACCCAGTACTTC. V is TRBV4-3 and J is TRBJ2-5, with 10 bases identical to TRBD1. This CDR3 region has 15 residues. Per germline, CDR1 LGHNA and CDR2 YSLEER. After removal of 4 bases from V and 1 base from J, the junction contained 3 bases not matched to a gene.

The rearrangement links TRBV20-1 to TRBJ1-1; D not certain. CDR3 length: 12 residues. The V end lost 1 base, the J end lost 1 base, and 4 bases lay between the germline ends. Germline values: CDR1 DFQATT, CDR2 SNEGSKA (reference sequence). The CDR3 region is CSARAENTEAFF. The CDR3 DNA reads TGCAGTGCTAGAGCTGAGAACACTGAAGCTTTCTTT.

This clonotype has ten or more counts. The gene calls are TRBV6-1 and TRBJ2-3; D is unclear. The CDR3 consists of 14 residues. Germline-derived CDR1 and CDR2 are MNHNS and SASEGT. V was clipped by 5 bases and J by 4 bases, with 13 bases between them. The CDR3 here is CASSQSYGADTQYF. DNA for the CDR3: TGTGCCAGCAGTCAATCGTACGGTGCAGATACGCAGTATTTT.

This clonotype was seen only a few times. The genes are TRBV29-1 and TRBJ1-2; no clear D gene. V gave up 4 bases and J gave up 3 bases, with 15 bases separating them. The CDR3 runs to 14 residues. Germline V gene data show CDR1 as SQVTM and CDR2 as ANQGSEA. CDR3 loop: CSVVVLATDYGYTF. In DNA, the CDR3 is TGCAGCGTTGTTGTACTGGCAACGGACTATGGCTACACCTTC.

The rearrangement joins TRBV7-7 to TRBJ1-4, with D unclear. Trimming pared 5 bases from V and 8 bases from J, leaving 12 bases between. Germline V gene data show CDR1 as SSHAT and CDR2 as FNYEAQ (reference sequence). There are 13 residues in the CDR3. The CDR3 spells CASSLGLGEKLFF. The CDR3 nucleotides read TGTGCCAGCAGCCTAGGGCTGGGGGAAAAACTGTTTTTT.

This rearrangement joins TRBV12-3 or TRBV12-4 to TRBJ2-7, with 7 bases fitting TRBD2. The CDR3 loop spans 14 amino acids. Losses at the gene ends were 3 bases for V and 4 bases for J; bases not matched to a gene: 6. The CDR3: CASSLGGALYEQYF. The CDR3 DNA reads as TGTGCCAGCAGTTTGGGAGGGGCCTTATACGAGCAGTACTTC.

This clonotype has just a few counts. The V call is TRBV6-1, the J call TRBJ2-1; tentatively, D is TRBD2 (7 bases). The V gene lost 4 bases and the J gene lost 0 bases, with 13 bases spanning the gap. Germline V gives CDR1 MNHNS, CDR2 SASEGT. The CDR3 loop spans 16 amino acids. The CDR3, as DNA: TGTGCCAGCAGTGGACTCGGGGGGCTCTCCTACAATGAGCAGTTCTTC. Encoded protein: CASSGLGGLSYNEQFF.

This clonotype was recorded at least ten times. CDR3 DNA sequence: TGTGCCAGCAGCTTGCTTCGTGCCTACGAGCAGTACTTC. This gives the protein CASSLLRAYEQYF. The chain has TRBV7-2 and TRBJ2-7; D gene uncertain. CDR3 length: 13 amino acids. Germline CDR1 is SGHTA and CDR2 is FQGNSA. Trimming shortened V by 3 bases and J by 2 bases, and 8 bases separated the two germline ends.

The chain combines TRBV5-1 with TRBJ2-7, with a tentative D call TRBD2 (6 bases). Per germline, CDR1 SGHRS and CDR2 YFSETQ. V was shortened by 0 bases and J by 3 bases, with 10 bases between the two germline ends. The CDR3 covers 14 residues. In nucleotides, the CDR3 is TGCGCCAGCAGCTTGGGTCAGGAGGGCTACGAGCAGTACTTC. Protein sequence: CASSLGQEGYEQYF.